These 21 T cell receptor beta chains came from one sample sequenced in a study of blood T cell repertoires in COVID-19. Sequenced by immunoSEQ multiplex PCR; TCRdb stores in-frame clones only, minus some. The sample lists roughly 30,000 clones, roughly 87% occurring once. Source material: peripheral blood. The receptors were sampled from a man in his sixties with COVID-19, enrolled during active disease.

The DNA of the CDR3 is TGTGCCAGCAGCCCTACAGGACTAGCGGGAGTCACCGGGGAGCTGTTTTTT. Its translation: CASSPTGLAGVTGELFF. The chain carries TRBV5-4 and TRBJ2-2, with 13 bases fitting TRBD2. The junction had 7 bases not matched to a gene; V was cut back by 4 bases and J by 4 bases. The germline V gene has CDR1 SGHNT and CDR2 YYREEE (reference sequence). The CDR3 consists of 17 residues.

This sequence joins TRBV5-4 and TRBJ1-2; no firm D call. The CDR3 is 13 amino acids. Trimming pared 0 bases from V and 2 bases from J, leaving 5 bases between. Per germline, CDR1 SGHNT and CDR2 YYREEE (reference sequence). The chain's CDR3 is CASSLGQNYGYTF. For the CDR3, the DNA is TGTGCCAGCAGCTTGGGGCAGAACTATGGCTACACCTTC.

This clone is a singleton in its sample. The V call is TRBV9, the J call TRBJ1-4; D might be TRBD1 (6 bases). Germline V gene lookup returns CDR1 SGDLS and CDR2 YYNGEE. The CDR3 is 14 residues long. Deletions cut 3 bases from V and 4 bases from J, with 10 bases between. The CDR3 region has the DNA TGTGCCAGCAGCGGCCGGGACAATAATGAAAAACTGTTTTTT. Its protein is CASSGRDNNEKLFF.

The chain recombines TRBV11-2 with TRBJ1-2; 7 bases are shared with TRBD1. Looked up from germline, CDR1 is SGHAT and CDR2 is FQNNGV. J gave up 3 bases and V 1 base, and 5 bases lay outside the gene matches. This CDR3 has 15 amino acids. The CDR3 sequence is CASSLGLGGDYGYTF. The CDR3 DNA sequence: TGTGCCAGCAGCTTAGGGTTAGGGGGCGACTATGGCTACACCTTC. Full variable domain (rest looked up from reference TRBV11-2 and TRBJ1-2): EAGVAQSPRYKIIEKRQSVAFWCNPISGHATLYWYQQILGQGPKLLIQFQNNGVVDDSQLPKDRFSAERLKGVDSTLKIQPAKLEDSAVYLCASSLGLGGDYGYTFGSGTRLTVV.

This rearrangement joins TRBV7-9 to TRBJ1-2; maybe TRBD1 (6 bases). Germline CDR1 reads SEHNR; CDR2 reads FQNEAQ (reference sequence). The CDR3 covers 15 residues. V was pared by 5 bases and J by 4 bases, with 17 bases between. The chain's CDR3 is CASSAADRPLYGYTF. Written as DNA, the CDR3 is TGTGCCAGCAGCGCGGCAGACAGGCCCCTCTATGGCTACACCTTC.

The chain combines TRBV12-3 or TRBV12-4 with TRBJ2-1; perhaps TRBD1 as D (6 bases). The CDR3 length is 13 residues. Trimming stripped 6 bases from V and 4 bases from J, with 10 bases between. The CDR3 nucleotides are TGTGCCAGCAGCCGAGGACAGTACAATGAGCAGTTCTTC. This translates into CASSRGQYNEQFF.

The rearrangement links TRBV6-5 to TRBJ1-2; no definite D call. The CDR3 loop spans 13 amino acids. Per germline, CDR1 MNHEY and CDR2 SVGAGI. With 8 bases removed from V and 0 bases from J, the gap between germline ends came to 10 bases. CDR3 residues: CASGGLPNYGYTF. CDR3 bases: TGTGCCAGCGGAGGGTTACCTAACTATGGCTACACCTTC.

The V and J genes are TRBV11-3 and TRBJ2-1, with 7 bases fitting TRBD1. The V and J ends lost 5 bases and 4 bases, in that order; junction bases with no gene match: 5. Germline assignment: CDR1 SGHNT and CDR2 YENEEA. This CDR3 region has 14 residues. The CDR3 is CASSPWTGYNEQFF. CDR3 in DNA: TGTGCCAGCAGCCCCTGGACAGGATACAATGAGCAGTTCTTC.

This clone is medium-sized in the sample. V usage is TRBV4-2 and J usage is TRBJ2-4; D uncertain. V lost 2 bases and J 1 base, leaving 12 bases between the germline ends. The CDR3 has 16 amino acids. Germline V gene lookup returns CDR1 LGHNA and CDR2 YNFKEQ. DNA of the CDR3: TGTGCCAGCAGCCAAATACACAGCAGCGCCAAAAACATTCAGTACTTC. Its translation is CASSQIHSSAKNIQYF.

The CDR3, as DNA: TGTGCCAGCAGTCCCCGGACAGGGGAGTCCGCTAACTATGGCTACACCTTC. Translation gives CASSPRTGESANYGYTF. The chain has TRBV27 and TRBJ1-2; 9 bases align to TRBD1. Trimming cost V 5 bases and J 0 bases; bases outside gene matches: 10. Germline values: CDR1 MNHEY, CDR2 SMNVEV (reference sequence). The CDR3 has 17 amino acids.

V usage is TRBV4-2 and J usage is TRBJ1-1, with D unresolved. Germline CDR1 and CDR2: LGHNA and YNFKEQ. The V end lost 1 base, the J end lost 3 bases, and 12 bases lay between the germline ends. This CDR3 comprises 15 residues. CDR3 protein: CASSQGQVGDTEAFF. CDR3 in DNA: TGTGCCAGCAGCCAAGGGCAGGTAGGCGACACTGAAGCTTTCTTT.

This rearrangement joins TRBV7-2 to TRBJ1-4, with D unclear. The CDR3 runs 14 residues. Trimming left V 1 base short and J 8 bases short, with 11 bases between. Germline-derived CDR1 and CDR2 are SGHTA and FQGNSA. CDR3 loop: CASSLDPGGEKLFF. The CDR3 nucleotides read TGTGCCAGCAGCTTAGACCCAGGAGGGGAAAAACTGTTTTTT.

The chain couples TRBV4-1 to TRBJ1-5; a weak D match, TRBD1 (5 bases). The germline CDR1 and CDR2 sequences are MGHRA and YSYEKL. The CDR3 totals 15 residues. Deletions cut 0 bases from V and 4 bases from J, with 10 bases between. CDR3 amino acids: CASSQDGAENQPQHF. CDR3 sequence (DNA): TGCGCCAGCAGCCAAGATGGGGCGGAGAATCAGCCCCAGCATTTT.

This clone was recorded only once. The chain combines TRBV28 with TRBJ2-7; TRBD1 agrees at 7 bases. CDR3 length equals 12 residues. Trimming at V came to 8 bases and at J to 0 bases, leaving 1 base not matched to a gene. The germline V gene encodes CDR1 MDHEN and CDR2 SYDVKM. The CDR3 reads CASSGGSYEQYF. CDR3 sequence (DNA): TGTGCCAGCTCAGGGGGCTCCTACGAGCAGTACTTC.

This clone came up once. This chain links TRBV19 with TRBJ2-7, with D possibly being TRBD1 (6 bases). The length of the CDR3 is 13 residues. Germline V gives CDR1 LNHDA, CDR2 SQIVND (reference sequence). V lost 4 bases and J 1 base, leaving 8 bases between the germline ends. CDR3 region: CASSKTGSYEQYF. For the CDR3, the DNA is TGTGCCAGTAGTAAGACAGGTTCCTACGAGCAGTACTTC.

DNA for the CDR3: TGTGCCTGGAAAGAGGGCCCGGCCTCCTACGAGCAGTACTTC. Protein sequence: CAWKEGPASYEQYF. The chain has TRBV30 and TRBJ2-7, with D tentatively TRBD2 (5 bases). Germline lookup yields CDR1 GTSNPN and CDR2 SVGIG (reference sequence). The CDR3 is made up of 14 amino acids. V gave up 4 bases and J gave up 0 bases, with 13 bases separating them. Together with reference TRBV30 and TRBJ2-7, the CDR3 gives the full variable domain: SQTIHQWPATLVQPVGSPLSLECTVEGTSNPNLYWYRQAAGRGLQLLFYSVGIGQISSEVPQNLSASRPQDRQFILSSKKLLLSDSGFYLCAWKEGPASYEQYFGPGTRLTVT.

The chain couples TRBV5-1 to TRBJ1-1; the D gene is possibly TRBD1 (5 bases). The CDR3 length is 14 residues. V lost 3 bases, J lost 2 bases, and 11 bases lay in between. The germline CDR1 and CDR2 sequences are SGHRS and YFSETQ. CDR3 bases: TGCGCCAGCAGCTCCCGGACATACAACACTGAAGCTTTCTTT. Protein sequence: CASSSRTYNTEAFF.

The chain carries TRBV12-5 and TRBJ2-3; 9 nucleotides align to TRBD2. J lost 3 bases, V lost 5 bases, and 6 bases had no gene match. The CDR3 runs 15 residues. Looked up from germline, CDR1 is LGHNT and CDR2 is FRNRAP. Here the CDR3 DNA reads TGTGCTAGTGGTCCGCCGGGACTAGCTACAGATACGCAGTATTTT. Translation: CASGPPGLATDTQYF.

V usage is TRBV10-1 and J usage is TRBJ2-7, with TRBD2 matching over 10 bases. The CDR3 has 15 residues. Germline CDR1 and CDR2: WNHNN and SYGVQD (reference sequence). V lost 8 bases and J lost 5; bases outside the gene matches: 12. CDR3 nucleotides: TGCGCCAGCTCCGGGGAGCGGGAGGGCCAGAACGAGCAGTACTTC. This sequence encodes CASSGEREGQNEQYF.

This clone turned up a few times. The CDR3 DNA follows: TGTGCCAGTAGTCCCTATGGACAGCGCAATCAGCCCCAGCATTTT. Its protein product is CASSPYGQRNQPQHF. The V and J genes are TRBV19 and TRBJ1-5, with D tentatively TRBD1 (6 bases). This CDR3 region has 15 residues. V gave up 5 bases and J gave up 2 bases, with 13 bases separating them. Looked up from germline, CDR1 is LNHDA and CDR2 is SQIVND (reference sequence).

V gene TRBV11-3 combines with J gene TRBJ2-5; 7 nucleotides match TRBD1. Trimming at V came to 4 bases and at J to 2 bases, leaving 13 bases not matched to a gene. Germline CDR1 and CDR2: SGHNT and YENEEA. The CDR3 is made up of 17 amino acids. The CDR3 DNA sequence: TGTGCCAGCAGCTCTAGGGCGAAGACAGGGTATCAAGAGACCCAGTACTTC. Translating it yields CASSSRAKTGYQETQYF.